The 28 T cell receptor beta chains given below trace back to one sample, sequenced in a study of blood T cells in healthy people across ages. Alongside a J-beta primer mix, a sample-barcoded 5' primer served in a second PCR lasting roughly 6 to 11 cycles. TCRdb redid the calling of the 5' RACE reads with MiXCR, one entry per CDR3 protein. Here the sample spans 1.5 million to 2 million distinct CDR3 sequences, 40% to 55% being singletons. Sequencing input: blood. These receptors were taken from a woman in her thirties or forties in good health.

The CDR3 spells CASSEWGSYNSPLHF. CDR3 coding DNA: TGTGCCAGCAGTGAATGGGGTTCCTATAATTCACCCCTCCACTTT. V and J are TRBV25-1 and TRBJ1-6; D is unresolved. From germline, CDR1 is MGHDK and CDR2 SYGVNS. CDR3 length: 15 residues. V lost 1 base, J lost 1 base, and 5 bases lay in between.

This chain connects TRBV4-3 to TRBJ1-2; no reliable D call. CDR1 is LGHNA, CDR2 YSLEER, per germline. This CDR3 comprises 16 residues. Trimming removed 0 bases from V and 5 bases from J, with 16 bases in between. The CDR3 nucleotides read TGCGCCAGCAGCCAAGAACCGCCCGGGGTCCGATATGGCTACACCTTC. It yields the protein CASSQEPPGVRYGYTF.

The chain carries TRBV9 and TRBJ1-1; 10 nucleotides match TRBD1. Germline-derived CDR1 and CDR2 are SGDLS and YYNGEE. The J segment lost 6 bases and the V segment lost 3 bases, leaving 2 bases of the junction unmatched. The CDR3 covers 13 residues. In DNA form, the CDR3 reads TGTGCCAGCAGCGCAGGGACAGGGGCTGAAGCTTTCTTT. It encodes CASSAGTGAEAFF.

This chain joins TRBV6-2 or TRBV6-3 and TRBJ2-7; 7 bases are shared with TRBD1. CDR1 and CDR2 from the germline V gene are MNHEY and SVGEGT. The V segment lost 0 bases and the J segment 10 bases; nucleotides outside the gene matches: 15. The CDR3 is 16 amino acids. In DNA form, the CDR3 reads TGTGCCAGCAGTTACTCTGACCGGACAGGCCTACGGGGTCAGTACTTC. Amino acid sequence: CASSYSDRTGLRGQYF.

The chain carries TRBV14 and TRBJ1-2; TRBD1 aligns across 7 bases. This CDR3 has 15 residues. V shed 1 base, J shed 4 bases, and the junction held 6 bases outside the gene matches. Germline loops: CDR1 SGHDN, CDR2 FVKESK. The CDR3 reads CASSQVYRGPYGYTF. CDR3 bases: TGTGCCAGCAGCCAAGTTTACAGGGGACCCTATGGCTACACCTTC. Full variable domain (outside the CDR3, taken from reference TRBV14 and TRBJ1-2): EAGVTQFPSHSVIEKGQTVTLRCDPISGHDNLYWYRRVMGKEIKFLLHFVKESKQDESGMPNNRFLAERTGGTYSTLKVQPAELEDSGVYFCASSQVYRGPYGYTFGSGTRLTVV.

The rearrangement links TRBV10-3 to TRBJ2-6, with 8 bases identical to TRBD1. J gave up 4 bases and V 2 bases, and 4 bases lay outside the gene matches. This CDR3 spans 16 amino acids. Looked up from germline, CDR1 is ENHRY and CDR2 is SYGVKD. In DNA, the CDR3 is TGTGCCATCAGTGAGGGGGACAGGTCCGGGGCCAACGTCCTGACTTTC. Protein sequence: CAISEGDRSGANVLTF.

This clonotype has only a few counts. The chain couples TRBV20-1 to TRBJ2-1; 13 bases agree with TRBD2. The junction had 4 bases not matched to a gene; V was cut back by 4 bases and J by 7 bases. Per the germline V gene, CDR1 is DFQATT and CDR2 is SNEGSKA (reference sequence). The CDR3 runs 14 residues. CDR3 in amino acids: CSAKLAGGRNEQFF. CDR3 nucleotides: TGCAGTGCTAAACTAGCGGGGGGGCGGAATGAGCAGTTCTTC.

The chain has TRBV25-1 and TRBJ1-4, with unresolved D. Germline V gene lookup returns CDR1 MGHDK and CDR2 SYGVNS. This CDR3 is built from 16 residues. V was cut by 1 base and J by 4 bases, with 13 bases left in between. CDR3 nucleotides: TGTGCCAGCAGTGAATTCCCCGGATTTAATAATGAAAAACTGTTTTTT. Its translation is CASSEFPGFNNEKLFF.

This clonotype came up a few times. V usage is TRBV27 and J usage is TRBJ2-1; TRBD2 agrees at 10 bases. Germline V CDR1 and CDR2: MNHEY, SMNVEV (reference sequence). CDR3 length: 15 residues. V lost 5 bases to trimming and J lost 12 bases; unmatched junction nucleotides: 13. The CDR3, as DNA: TGTGCCAGCAGTCCAACTAGCGGGGAGTCTTCAAGGCAGTTCTTC. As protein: CASSPTSGESSRQFF.

Here the CDR3 DNA reads TGTGCCAGCAGCTTATCTAGCCAGGGCCGGTTCAATGAGCAGTTCTTC. It specifies CASSLSSQGRFNEQFF. The V call is TRBV7-2, the J call TRBJ2-1; tentatively, D is TRBD1 or TRBD2 (5 bases each). Trimming pared 2 bases from V and 6 bases from J, leaving 17 bases between. Germline CDR1 SGHTA, CDR2 FQGNSA. The CDR3 extends over 16 amino acids.

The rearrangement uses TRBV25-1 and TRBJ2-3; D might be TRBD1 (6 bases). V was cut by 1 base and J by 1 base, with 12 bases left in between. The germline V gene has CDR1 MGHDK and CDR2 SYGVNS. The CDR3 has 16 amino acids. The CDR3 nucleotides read TGTGCCAGCAGTGAATGGACAGCCACTCGCACAGATACGCAGTATTTT. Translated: CASSEWTATRTDTQYF.

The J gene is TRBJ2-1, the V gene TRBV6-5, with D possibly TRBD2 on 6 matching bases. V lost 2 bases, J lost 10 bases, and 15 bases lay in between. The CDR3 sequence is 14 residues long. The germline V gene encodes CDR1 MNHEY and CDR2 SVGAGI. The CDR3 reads CASSYGGGVGEQFF. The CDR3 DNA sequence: TGTGCCAGCAGTTACGGAGGAGGGGTTGGAGAGCAGTTCTTC.

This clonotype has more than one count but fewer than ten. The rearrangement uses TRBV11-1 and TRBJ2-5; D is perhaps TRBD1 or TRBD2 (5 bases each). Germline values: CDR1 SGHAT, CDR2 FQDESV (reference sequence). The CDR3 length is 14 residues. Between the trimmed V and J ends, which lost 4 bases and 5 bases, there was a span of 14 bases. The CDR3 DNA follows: TGTGCCAGCAGCTATGAGTTGGGGGTTGAGACCCAGTACTTC. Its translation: CASSYELGVETQYF.

The CDR3 region has the DNA TGTGCCAGCGGCCCCCGACTAGCGGGGTCTTCAGATACGCAGTATTTT. As protein: CASGPRLAGSSDTQYF. This sequence joins TRBV28 and TRBJ2-3, with 11 bases lining up with TRBD2. Germline CDR1 is MDHEN and CDR2 is SYDVKM. The CDR3 loop spans 16 amino acids. The V gene end was trimmed by 8 bases and the J gene end by 4 bases; junction bases not matched to a gene: 11.

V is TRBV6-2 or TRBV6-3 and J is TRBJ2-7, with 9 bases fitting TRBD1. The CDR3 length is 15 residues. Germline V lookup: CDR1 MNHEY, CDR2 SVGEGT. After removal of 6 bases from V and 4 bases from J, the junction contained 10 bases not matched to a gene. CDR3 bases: TGTGCCAGCAGGCGACTCGGACAGGGGCGGTACGAGCAGTACTTC. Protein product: CASRRLGQGRYEQYF.

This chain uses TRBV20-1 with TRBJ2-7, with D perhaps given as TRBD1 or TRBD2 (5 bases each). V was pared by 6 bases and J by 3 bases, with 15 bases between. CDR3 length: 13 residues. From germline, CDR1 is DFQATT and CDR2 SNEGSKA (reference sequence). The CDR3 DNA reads TGCAGTGCCGCAGGTCTGGGGGACTACGAGCAGTACTTC. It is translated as CSAAGLGDYEQYF.

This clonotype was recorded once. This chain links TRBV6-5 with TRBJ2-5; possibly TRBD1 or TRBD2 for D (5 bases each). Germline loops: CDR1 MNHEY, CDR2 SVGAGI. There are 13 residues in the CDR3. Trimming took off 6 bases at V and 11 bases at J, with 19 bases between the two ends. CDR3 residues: CASSAVMGDEQYF. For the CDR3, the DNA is TGTGCCAGCAGCGCAGTCATGGGGGATGAGCAGTACTTC.

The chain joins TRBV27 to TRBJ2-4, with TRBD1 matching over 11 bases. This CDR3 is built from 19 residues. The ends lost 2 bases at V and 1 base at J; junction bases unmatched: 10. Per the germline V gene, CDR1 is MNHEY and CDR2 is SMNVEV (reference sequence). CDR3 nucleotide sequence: TGTGCCAGCAGTTTAAGGAGGACAGGGGGCTCAGAGGCCAAAAACATTCAGTACTTC. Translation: CASSLRRTGGSEAKNIQYF.

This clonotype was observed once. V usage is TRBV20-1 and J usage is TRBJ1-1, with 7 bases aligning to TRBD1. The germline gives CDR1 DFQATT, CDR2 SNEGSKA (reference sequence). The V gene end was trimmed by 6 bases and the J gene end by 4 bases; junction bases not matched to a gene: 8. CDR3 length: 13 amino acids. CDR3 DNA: TGCAGTGCCGGAGGGGGCAGAGCCACTGAAGCTTTCTTT. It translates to CSAGGGRATEAFF.

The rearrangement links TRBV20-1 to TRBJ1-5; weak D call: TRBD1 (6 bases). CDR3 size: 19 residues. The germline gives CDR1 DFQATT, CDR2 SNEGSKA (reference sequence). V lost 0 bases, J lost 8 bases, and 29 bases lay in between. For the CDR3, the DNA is TGCAGTGCTAGAGATGGATGGGTTGGTTCAGGGGCCCTCAGGAAGCCCCAGCATTTT. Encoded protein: CSARDGWVGSGALRKPQHF.

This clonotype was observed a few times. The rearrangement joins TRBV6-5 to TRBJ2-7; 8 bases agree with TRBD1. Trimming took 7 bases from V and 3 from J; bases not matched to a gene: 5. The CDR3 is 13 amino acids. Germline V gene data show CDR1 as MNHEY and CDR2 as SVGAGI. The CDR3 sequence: CASITDRGYEQYF. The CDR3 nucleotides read TGTGCCAGCATTACCGACAGGGGCTACGAGCAGTACTTC.

The CDR3 DNA is TGTGCCAGCAGTGAAACCACAGGCTACGAGCAGTACTTC. It translates to CASSETTGYEQYF. This chain joins TRBV6-1 and TRBJ2-7; maybe TRBD1 (5 bases). The CDR3 runs 13 residues. CDR1 is MNHNS, CDR2 SASEGT, per germline. The V gene lost 2 bases and the J gene lost 3 bases, with 8 bases spanning the gap.

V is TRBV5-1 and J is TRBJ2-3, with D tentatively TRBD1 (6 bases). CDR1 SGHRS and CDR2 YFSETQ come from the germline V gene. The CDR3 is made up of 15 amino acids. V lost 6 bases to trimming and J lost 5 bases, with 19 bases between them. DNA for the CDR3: TGCGCCAGCACATATCAGGGGCCGCGAGGAGATACGCAGTATTTT. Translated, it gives CASTYQGPRGDTQYF. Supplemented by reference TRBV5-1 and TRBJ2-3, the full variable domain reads KAGVTQTPRYLIKTRGQQVTLSCSPISGHRSVSWYQQTPGQGLQFLFEYFSETQRNKGNFPGRFSGRQFSNSRSEMNVSTLELGDSALYLCASTYQGPRGDTQYFGPGTRLTVL.

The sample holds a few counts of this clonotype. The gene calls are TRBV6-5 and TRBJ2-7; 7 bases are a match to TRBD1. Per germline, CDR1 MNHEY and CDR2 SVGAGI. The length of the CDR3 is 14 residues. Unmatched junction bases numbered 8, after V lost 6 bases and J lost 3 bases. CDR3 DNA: TGTGCCAGCAGCAAGCGTGGGACAGTCTACGAGCAGTACTTC. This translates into CASSKRGTVYEQYF.

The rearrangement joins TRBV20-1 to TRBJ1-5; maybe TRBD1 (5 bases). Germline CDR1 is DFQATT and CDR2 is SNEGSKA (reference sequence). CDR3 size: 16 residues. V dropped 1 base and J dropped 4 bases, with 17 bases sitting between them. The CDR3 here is CSARVPVGEGNQPQHF. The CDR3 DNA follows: TGCAGTGCTAGAGTCCCGGTAGGGGAAGGTAATCAGCCCCAGCATTTT.

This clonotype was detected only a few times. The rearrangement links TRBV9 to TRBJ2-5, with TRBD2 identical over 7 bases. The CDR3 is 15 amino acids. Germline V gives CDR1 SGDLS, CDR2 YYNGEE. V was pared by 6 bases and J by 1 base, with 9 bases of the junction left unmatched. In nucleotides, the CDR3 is TGTGCCAGCACAGGATCGGGAGGCAGCCAAGAGACCCAGTACTTC. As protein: CASTGSGGSQETQYF.

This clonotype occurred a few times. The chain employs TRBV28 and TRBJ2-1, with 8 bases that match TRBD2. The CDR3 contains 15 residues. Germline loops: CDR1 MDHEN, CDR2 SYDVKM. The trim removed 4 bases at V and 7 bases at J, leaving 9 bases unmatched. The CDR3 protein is CASSSFGTSTNEQFF. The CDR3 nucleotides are TGTGCCAGCAGTTCCTTCGGGACTAGTACTAATGAGCAGTTCTTC.

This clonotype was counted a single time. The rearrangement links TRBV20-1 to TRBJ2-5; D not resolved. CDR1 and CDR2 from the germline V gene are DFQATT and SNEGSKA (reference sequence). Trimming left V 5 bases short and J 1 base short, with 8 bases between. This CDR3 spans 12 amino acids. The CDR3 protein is CSAGFPQETQYF. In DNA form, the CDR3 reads TGCAGTGCTGGGTTCCCCCAAGAGACCCAGTACTTC.